This TCR beta chain comes out of a study of shared clonotypes between healthy human individuals. Produced via immunoSEQ multiplex PCR; TCRdb's table is partial and in-frame only. The sample includes a few million clones, 85% to 95% of them seen just once. A word on this clone: The DNA is left out, because the CDR3 cannot be placed on it with certainty; the CDR3 is given as TCRdb lists it.

The clonotype originates from a man between 18 and 35 years old in good health. Some clones in this sample may be carry-over from other donors' samples. Sequencing used naive CD4+ T cells from PBMCs. Subset defined: CD45RA+ positively selected.

CDR3 in amino acids: CASSKGVGVGIYEQYF. The rearrangement links TRBV21-1 to TRBJ2-7; the table names TRBD2, a call not compared with the DNA. TRBV21-1 is reported as a pseudogene. The CDR3 is 16 residues long, counting both termini.